This is a list of T cell receptor beta chains from one sample in a study of cytomegalovirus exposure and HLA in healthy donors. Clones were sequenced by immunoSEQ multiplex PCR, and TCRdb holds only the in-frame ones, with some missing. This table holds about 190,000 clones, approximately 81% found once. The specimen was PBMCs. These receptors all stem from a male donor in good health and CMV-seronegative. Each CDR3 is given with its conserved first and last residue. A D gene is named only where the DNA matches it firmly.

CASSFGGRSYEQYF	TRBV27	TRBJ2-7	.
CASSLSGGQGTQPQHF	TRBV4-1	TRBJ1-5	TRBD1
CASSQGRQNYEQYF	TRBV4-3	.	.
CASSQGGGAEAFF	TRBV4-2	TRBJ1-1	.
CASSNRIGTGENTEAFF	TRBV5-1	TRBJ1-1	TRBD1
CASSLSSSGNTIYF	TRBV5-6	TRBJ1-3	.
CASSLPLAGGVETQYF	TRBV11-2	TRBJ2-5	TRBD2
CASSPRGMGSYEQYF	TRBV18	TRBJ2-7	.
CASSYLGLAGGPRAGELFF	TRBV28	TRBJ2-2	TRBD2
CASSLPSRRDRENEQFF	TRBV7-2	TRBJ2-1	TRBD1
CSVGGNTGELFF	TRBV29-1	TRBJ2-2	.
CASSPLQGAGDIQYF	TRBV7-6	TRBJ2-4	TRBD1
CASSPGLAENTGELFF	TRBV28	TRBJ2-2	TRBD2
CASSLQGGTGELFF	TRBV28	TRBJ2-2	.
CASSPQRTGASYEQYF	TRBV18	TRBJ2-7	TRBD1
CASSLGTGINQPQHF	TRBV11-1	TRBJ1-5	TRBD1
CASSTTGGFTEAFF	TRBV6-5	TRBJ1-1	TRBD1
CASSLGIWGDNYGYTF	TRBV5-6	TRBJ1-2	.
CAWAQGLGQRPQHF	TRBV30	TRBJ1-5	.
CASSQLRQGVGKLFF	TRBV4-3	TRBJ1-4	TRBD1
CASGPTGGETQYF	TRBV19	TRBJ2-5	TRBD1
CASSFWGYGYPF	TRBV28	TRBJ1-2	.